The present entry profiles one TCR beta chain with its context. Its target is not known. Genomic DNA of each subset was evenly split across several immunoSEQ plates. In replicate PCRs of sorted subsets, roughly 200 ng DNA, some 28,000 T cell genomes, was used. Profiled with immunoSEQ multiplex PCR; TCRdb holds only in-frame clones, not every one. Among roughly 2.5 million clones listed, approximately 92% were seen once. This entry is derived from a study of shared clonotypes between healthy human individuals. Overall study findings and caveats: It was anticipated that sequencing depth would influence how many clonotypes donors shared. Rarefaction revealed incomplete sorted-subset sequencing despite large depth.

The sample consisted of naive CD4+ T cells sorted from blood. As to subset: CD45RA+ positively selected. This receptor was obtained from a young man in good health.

For the CDR3, the DNA is TGTGCCAGTAATCGGGTAGCCGGGGCCAACGTCCTGACTTTC. This translates into CASNRVAGANVLTF. The rearrangement joins TRBV28 to TRBJ2-6; D not resolved. Trimming took off 9 bases at V and 4 bases at J, with 13 bases between the two ends. The CDR3 has 14 amino acids. Per the germline V gene, CDR1 is MDHEN and CDR2 is SYDVKM.